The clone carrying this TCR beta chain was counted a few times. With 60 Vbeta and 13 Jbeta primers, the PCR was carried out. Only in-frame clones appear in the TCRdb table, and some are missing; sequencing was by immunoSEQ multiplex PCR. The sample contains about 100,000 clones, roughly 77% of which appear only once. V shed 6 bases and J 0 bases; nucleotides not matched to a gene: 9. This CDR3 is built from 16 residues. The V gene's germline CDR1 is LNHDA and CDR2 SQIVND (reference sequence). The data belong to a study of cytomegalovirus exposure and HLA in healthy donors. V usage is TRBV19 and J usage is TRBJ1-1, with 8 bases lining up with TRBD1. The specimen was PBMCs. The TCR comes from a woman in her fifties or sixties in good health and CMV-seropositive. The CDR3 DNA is TGTGCCAGTAGACCCATTACGGGACAGGTGAACACTGAAGCTTTCTTT. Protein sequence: CASRPITGQVNTEAFF.